One sample yielded the 11 T cell receptor beta chains listed below, sequenced in a study of regulatory T cells in long-lasting Graves disease. This sample's time point: newly diagnosed GD, antithyroid drugs for less than 3 months. PBMC RNA served as the TCR library source. CDR3-region Arm-PCR and iRepertoire HTBI primers produced the TCR beta libraries. TCRdb fed the multiplex PCR reads into MiXCR, producing one record per CDR3 protein. The sample lists about 430,000 distinct CDR3 sequences; approximately 15% were seen once. In addition, the sample was reused for a study of T cells in Graves' hyperthyroidism and ophthalmopathy.

The starting material was peripheral blood mononuclear cells (PBMCs), obtained at new diagnosis, from a patient treated with antithyroid drugs. The receptors come from a woman between 35 and 50 years old with Graves disease.

This clonotype came up many times. This chain joins TRBV18 and TRBJ1-4; TRBD1 might be the D (5 bases). The CDR3 length is 14 residues. The V and J ends lost 5 bases and 6 bases respectively, with 13 bases between them. CDR1 is KGHSH and CDR2 is LQKENI in the germline V gene. CDR3 sequence reads: CASSTDSGDEKLFF. CDR3 in DNA: TGTGCCAGCTCAACCGACAGTGGGGATGAAAAACTGTTTTTT.

In its sample, this clonotype was seen a few times. The chain couples TRBV27 to TRBJ2-3; perhaps TRBD2 as D (5 bases). Trimming pared 2 bases from V and 6 bases from J, leaving 21 bases between. The CDR3 contains 17 residues. From germline, CDR1 is MNHEY and CDR2 SMNVEV (reference sequence). CDR3 sequence reads: CASSLTAPRGFGDTQYF. The DNA for the CDR3 is TGTGCCAGCAGTTTAACCGCCCCCCGGGGATTCGGTGATACGCAGTATTTT.

Many counts were recorded for this clonotype. This chain links TRBV27 with TRBJ1-6, with TRBD1 matching 9 bases. The CDR3 has 16 amino acids. With V trimmed by 5 bases and J by 9 bases, 11 bases remained unmatched. Germline loops: CDR1 MNHEY, CDR2 SMNVEV (reference sequence). This chain's CDR3 is CASSATGTGIVSPLHF. Here the CDR3 DNA reads TGTGCCAGCAGTGCGACCGGGACAGGGATTGTTTCACCCCTCCACTTT.

This clonotype was observed at least ten times. V and J are TRBV6-1 and TRBJ2-5; D is unclear. V was shortened by 7 bases and J by 4 bases, with 16 bases between the two germline ends. The CDR3 contains 14 residues. The V gene's germline CDR1 is MNHNS and CDR2 SASEGT. The CDR3 bases are TGTGCCAGCAACCACTTGAGTGGTGTAGAGACCCAGTACTTC. Amino acid sequence: CASNHLSGVETQYF.

V usage is TRBV3-1 and J usage is TRBJ1-3; D may be TRBD1 (5 bases). The CDR3 covers 16 residues. The germline CDR1 and CDR2 sequences are LGHDT and YNNKEL (reference sequence). V was clipped by 1 base and J by 0 bases, with 10 bases between them. The CDR3 loop reads CASSQVLGPSGNTIYF. The CDR3 nucleotides read TGTGCCAGCAGCCAAGTATTGGGGCCCTCTGGAAACACCATATATTTT.

This clonotype was seen at least ten times. The chain uses TRBV6-2 or TRBV6-3 and TRBJ2-1; D is undetermined. The V end lost 6 bases, the J end lost 4 bases, and 10 bases lay between the germline ends. This CDR3 contains 13 residues. CDR1 is MNHEY, CDR2 SVGEGT, per germline. In nucleotides, the CDR3 is TGTGCCAGCAGCCCCGGACGGTACAATGAGCAGTTCTTC. It encodes CASSPGRYNEQFF.

In this sample, this clonotype turned up many times. The rearrangement links TRBV7-9 to TRBJ2-7; 7 nucleotides agree with TRBD2. CDR1 is SEHNR, CDR2 FQNEAQ, per germline (reference sequence). Trimming cost V 1 base and J 7 bases; bases outside gene matches: 7. The CDR3 loop spans 14 amino acids. For the CDR3, the DNA is TGTGCCAGCAGCTTAGGCGGGAGTGTGGGGGAGCAGTACTTC. Its protein is CASSLGGSVGEQYF.

Comments on this clonotype: Possible read error: a much larger clone is one base away. This chain uses TRBV18 with TRBJ2-1; TRBD2 matches 10 bases. The DNA end is more similar to TRBJ2-5, so the J call may be wrong. The germline V gene has CDR1 KGHSH and CDR2 LQKENI. This CDR3 has 16 amino acids. DNA for the CDR3: TGTGCCAGCTCACCACCGGCTAGCGGGAGTAAGGAGACCCAGTACTTC. Translated, it gives CASSPPASGSKETQYF.

The rearrangement uses TRBV19 and TRBJ2-7; D gene unclear. There are 15 residues in the CDR3. Trimming pared 5 bases from V and 3 bases from J, leaving 17 bases between. Germline V gives CDR1 LNHDA, CDR2 SQIVND (reference sequence). The CDR3 spells CASSRRSRSDYEQYF. The CDR3 bases are TGTGCCAGTAGTCGTCGCAGTCGGAGTGACTACGAGCAGTACTTC.

This clonotype was seen repeatedly, ten times or more. This chain uses TRBV5-6 with TRBJ1-6; D perhaps matches TRBD1 (5 bases). The length of the CDR3 is 16 residues. Germline V CDR1 and CDR2: SGHDT, YYEEEE. V lost 3 bases and J 0 bases, leaving 10 bases between the germline ends. For the CDR3, the DNA is TGTGCCAGCAGCTGGGACGGAAGCTCCTATAATTCACCCCTCCACTTT. It translates to CASSWDGSSYNSPLHF.

This clonotype was seen a few times. This chain uses TRBV24-1 with TRBJ2-1, with a possible D match to TRBD2 (5 bases). Germline-derived CDR1 and CDR2 are KGHDR and SFDVKD. The ends were cut back, 0 bases at V and 4 bases at J, with 12 bases in the middle. The CDR3 has 16 amino acids. CDR3 loop: CATSDLGESTYNEQFF. The DNA of the CDR3 is TGTGCCACCAGTGATTTGGGGGAGTCAACTTACAATGAGCAGTTCTTC.